The present T cell receptor (beta chain) was sequenced within a study of blood T cell repertoires in COVID-19. Across the whole study: Spain, Italy and the United States supplied samples that represented acute and convalescent COVID-19. The analysed material was cDNA or gDNA that came from T cells, B-cell-depleted T cells, or PBMCs.

How the authors handled the data: Estimation of nucleated cell counts was performed using reference gene primer amplification. Libraries were prepared by immunoSEQ multiplex PCR; TCRdb keeps only in-frame clonotypes and omits some of them. For V, J and clone size, that table is used; D and trimming come from the DNA. This table has 150,000 or so clones, 82% appearing once. Trimming removed 5 bases from V and 5 bases from J; junction bases left unmatched: 7. Germline V lookup: CDR1 ENHRY, CDR2 SYGVKD. This CDR3 is 15 amino acids long. This clonotype was sampled from a woman aged 70 to 79 with acute or convalescent COVID-19. The sample was peripheral blood. The chain links TRBV10-3 to TRBJ2-2, with 8 nucleotides matching TRBD2. In DNA form, the CDR3 reads TGTGCCATCAGTCTTAGCGGGGAACTGACCGGGGAGCTGTTTTTT. Its translation: CAISLSGELTGELFF.